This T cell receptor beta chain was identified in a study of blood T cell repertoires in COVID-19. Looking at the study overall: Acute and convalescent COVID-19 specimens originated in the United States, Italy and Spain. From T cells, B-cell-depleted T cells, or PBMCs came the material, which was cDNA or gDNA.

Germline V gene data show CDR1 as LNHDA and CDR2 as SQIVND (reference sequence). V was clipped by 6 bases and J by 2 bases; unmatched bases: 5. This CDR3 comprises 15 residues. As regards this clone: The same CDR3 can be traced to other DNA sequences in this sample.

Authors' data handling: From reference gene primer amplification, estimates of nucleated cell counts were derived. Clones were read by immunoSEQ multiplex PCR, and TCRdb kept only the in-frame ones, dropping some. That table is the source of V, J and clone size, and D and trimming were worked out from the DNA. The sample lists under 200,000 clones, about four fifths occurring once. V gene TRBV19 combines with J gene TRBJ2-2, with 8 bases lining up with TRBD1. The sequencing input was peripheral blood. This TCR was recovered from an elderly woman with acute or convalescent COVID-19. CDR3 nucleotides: TGTGCCAGTAGCTCCGGGACAGGCAACACCGGGGAGCTGTTTTTT. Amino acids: CASSSGTGNTGELFF.